The 28 T cell receptor beta chains below were found in one sample sequenced in a study of response to subunit inactivated influenza vaccine (dated by TCRdb to between 2018 and 2020). Library creation used RT-PCR. The sequencer listed for this sample is Illumina HiSeq 2500. The public sequencing data were trimmed at Q25 with fastp and processed into clonotypes with MiXCR by TCRdb, which kept only in-frame beta chains. When rows share a CDR3 protein, they turn into one entry using the most common DNA and genes. Across this sample there are more than 500,000 distinct CDR3 sequences, with around 11% seen only once. The ten biggest clones cover about 11% of the sample. These same data were also listed under a study on T cells expressing NK-cell markers. The second publication reports: TCR beta cDNA libraries were prepared using 5'RACE template switching, which introduced a universal primer site and unique molecular identifiers.

This specimen was PBMCs from blood, taken on the day of vaccination. These receptors were collected from a man aged 45-65 years who received an inactivated influenza vaccine. Donor details come from another sample of the same person, matched by shared clones.

The rearrangement links TRBV6-5 to TRBJ2-3, with D perhaps TRBD1 (5 bases). Germline V gene data show CDR1 as MNHEY and CDR2 as SVGAGI. V dropped 0 bases and J dropped 0 bases, with 10 bases sitting between them. The length of the CDR3 is 16 residues. CDR3: CASSYSAGLSTDTQYF. The DNA of the CDR3 is TGTGCCAGCAGTTACTCGGCAGGGCTTAGCACAGATACGCAGTATTTT.

This clonotype was seen repeatedly, ten times or more. V and J are TRBV4-3 and TRBJ2-7, with 10 nucleotides matching TRBD2. The CDR3 runs 16 residues. Per the germline V gene, CDR1 is LGHNA and CDR2 is YSLEER. V trimming: 2 bases; J trimming: 2 bases; junction bases outside the gene matches: 6. The CDR3: CASSQTTSGVTYEQYF. The CDR3 coding sequence is TGCGCCAGCAGCCAAACCACTAGCGGGGTTACCTACGAGCAGTACTTC.

This clonotype was picked up many times. This chain joins TRBV12-3 or TRBV12-4 and TRBJ1-6; 7 bases match TRBD1. The CDR3 has 14 amino acids. Germline trimming cut 8 bases from V and 8 bases from J; bases unmatched to any gene: 9. CDR3 sequence reads: CASSGGGAYSPLHF. The CDR3 coding sequence is TGTGCCAGCTCCGGAGGGGGCGCTTATTCACCCCTCCACTTT.

This clonotype was detected a few times. Here the CDR3 reads CASSLAGQNEKLFF. The CDR3 nucleotides read TGTGCCAGCAGTTTAGCCGGACAGAATGAAAAACTGTTTTTT. This sequence joins TRBV28 and TRBJ1-4; a possible D gene is TRBD1 (6 bases). The CDR3 extends over 14 amino acids. Germline V gene lookup returns CDR1 MDHEN and CDR2 SYDVKM. Trimming removed 2 bases from V and 5 bases from J, with 9 bases in between.

The rearrangement uses TRBV6-2 or TRBV6-3 and TRBJ2-7, with D hard to call. The CDR3 sequence is 14 residues long. CDR1 and CDR2 (germline): MNHEY, SVGEGT. Trimming stripped 4 bases from V and 2 bases from J, with 12 bases between. CDR3 sequence: CASSLVVGPYEQYF. The CDR3 DNA is TGTGCCAGCAGTTTGGTTGTGGGTCCCTACGAGCAGTACTTC.

The sample holds many counts of this clonotype. The chain couples TRBV5-1 to TRBJ2-1; TRBD2 aligns across 12 bases. This CDR3 has 17 amino acids. Looked up from germline, CDR1 is SGHRS and CDR2 is YFSETQ. V gave up 2 bases and J gave up 2 bases; unmatched junction bases: 5. The CDR3 nucleotides read TGCGCCAGCAGCTTCGCTAGCGGGAGGGCCGCCTACAATGAGCAGTTCTTC. It codes for CASSFASGRAAYNEQFF.

As for this clonotype: At one end the junction does not follow the germline gene, possibly because of a read error. DNA of the CDR3: TGCTGTGCTAGAGATAGAAGCGGGGGGGCCATTGGTGAGCAGTTCTTC. Protein product: CCARDRSGGAIGEQFF. The V gene is TRBV20-1, the J gene TRBJ2-1; 10 bases fit TRBD2. Germline V lookup: CDR1 DFQATT, CDR2 SNEGSKA (reference sequence). This CDR3 contains 16 residues.

This clonotype showed up just a few times. This chain links TRBV29-1 with TRBJ2-5, with D tentatively TRBD2 (6 bases). CDR1 SQVTM and CDR2 ANQGSEA come from the germline V gene. Deletions cut 1 base from V and 5 bases from J, with 17 bases between. The CDR3 has 15 residues. The CDR3 DNA is TGCAGCGTTGAAGGGCGTCTAGCGCTTGGGGAGACCCAGTACTTC. Protein: CSVEGRLALGETQYF.

The rearrangement uses TRBV5-1 and TRBJ1-2; 7 nucleotides match TRBD1. V shed 4 bases and J 6 bases; nucleotides not matched to a gene: 12. This CDR3 has 15 amino acids. Germline V CDR1 and CDR2: SGHRS, YFSETQ. The CDR3 coding sequence is TGCGCCAGCAGCCTACCCCGACAGGGAGAGGATGGCTACACCTTC. Translated: CASSLPRQGEDGYTF.

This chain links TRBV27 with TRBJ2-7, with 9 bases aligning to TRBD2. Germline CDR1 and CDR2: MNHEY and SMNVEV (reference sequence). V dropped 3 bases and J dropped 1; count of bases not matched to a gene: 16. The CDR3 runs to 19 residues. The CDR3 reads CASSFRPPGLAPASYEQYF. Written as DNA, the CDR3 is TGTGCCAGCAGTTTCCGCCCTCCGGGACTAGCTCCCGCTTCCTACGAGCAGTACTTC.

This sequence joins TRBV15 and TRBJ1-3; TRBD1 is a possible D gene (5 bases). V was trimmed by 2 bases and J by 0 bases, leaving 11 bases between them. Germline V gives CDR1 LNHNV, CDR2 YYDKDF (reference sequence). CDR3 length: 16 residues. In DNA, the CDR3 is TGTGCCACCAGCAGAATACAGGTCCCCTCTGGAAACACCATATATTTT. Protein sequence: CATSRIQVPSGNTIYF.

As to this clonotype: A clone one base away is much larger, so this may be a read error. J is TRBJ2-2 and V is TRBV6-2 or TRBV6-3, with 8 bases identical to TRBD2. Germline CDR1 reads MNHEY; CDR2 reads SVGEGT. The CDR3 spans 14 residues. The V segment lost 7 bases and the J segment 4 bases; nucleotides outside the gene matches: 5. CDR3 nucleotides: TGTGCCAGCACGGGAGGGCTGAGCACCGGGGAGCTGTTTTTT. It yields the protein CASTGGLSTGELFF.

The genes are TRBV20-1 and TRBJ2-7; TRBD1 aligns across 8 bases. The CDR3 is made up of 13 amino acids. With V trimmed by 4 bases and J by 1 base, 3 bases remained unmatched. Germline V CDR1 and CDR2: DFQATT, SNEGSKA (reference sequence). The DNA for the CDR3 is TGCAGTGCTATGACAGGGGCGTCCTACGAGCAGTACTTC. It codes for CSAMTGASYEQYF.

The chain has TRBV20-1 and TRBJ2-7; 8 bases fit TRBD2. The CDR3 is made up of 15 amino acids. Germline values: CDR1 DFQATT, CDR2 SNEGSKA (reference sequence). V shed 0 bases and J 7 bases; nucleotides not matched to a gene: 11. Here the CDR3 reads CSARDVVSGKVEQYF. CDR3 DNA sequence: TGCAGTGCTAGAGATGTGGTTAGCGGGAAGGTTGAGCAGTACTTC.

The chain is built from TRBV7-2 and TRBJ1-1, with a weak D call TRBD1 (6 bases). The CDR3 sequence is 15 residues long. Deletions cut 6 bases from V and 0 bases from J, with 14 bases between. Germline V gene data show CDR1 as SGHTA and CDR2 as FQGNSA. Here the CDR3 reads CASRGQLPMNTEAFF. CDR3 nucleotide sequence: TGTGCCAGCAGAGGACAGCTCCCAATGAACACTGAAGCTTTCTTT.

The rearrangement uses TRBV18 and TRBJ2-2, with TRBD2 as a possible D gene (5 bases). From germline, CDR1 is KGHSH and CDR2 LQKENI. The CDR3 contains 14 residues. Trimming shortened V by 3 bases and J by 3 bases, and 8 bases separated the two germline ends. The CDR3 bases are TGTGCCAGCTCACCTAGCGTATACACCGGGGAGCTGTTTTTT. Protein: CASSPSVYTGELFF.

This clonotype appeared a few times. The rearrangement uses TRBV4-2 and TRBJ2-5; 9 positions agree with TRBD1. This CDR3 spans 14 amino acids. CDR1 and CDR2 from the germline V gene are LGHNA and YNFKEQ. The J segment lost 3 bases and the V segment lost 4 bases, leaving 3 bases of the junction unmatched. DNA of the CDR3: TGTGCCAGCAGCCGACGGACAGGGGAAGAGACCCAGTACTTC. It is translated as CASSRRTGEETQYF.

The chain has TRBV28 and TRBJ2-3, with 7 bases identical to TRBD1. V trimming: 6 bases; J trimming: 0 bases; junction bases outside the gene matches: 9. Germline V CDR1 and CDR2: MDHEN, SYDVKM. This CDR3 contains 16 residues. The CDR3 nucleotides read TGTGCCAGCAGGAGCCCGGGACAGCCTAGCACAGATACGCAGTATTTT. Residues: CASRSPGQPSTDTQYF.

This clonotype was counted between two and nine times. This chain joins TRBV12-3 or TRBV12-4 and TRBJ2-2, with D uncertain. V was shortened by 2 bases and J by 6 bases, with 16 bases between the two germline ends. The CDR3 loop spans 16 amino acids. CDR3 bases: TGTGCCAGCAGTTTATCGATCCTTCCCTATCCCGGGGAGCTGTTTTTT. It specifies CASSLSILPYPGELFF.

The chain combines TRBV19 with TRBJ2-7; D uncertain. Germline assignment: CDR1 LNHDA and CDR2 SQIVND (reference sequence). This CDR3 spans 16 amino acids. The V and J ends lost 3 bases and 5 bases respectively, with 20 bases between them. The CDR3 coding sequence is TGTGCCAGTAGTATCCATGACCCATATGGAGAGAACGAGCAGTACTTC. As protein: CASSIHDPYGENEQYF.

This clonotype was observed at least ten times. The rearrangement links TRBV3-1 to TRBJ2-1; 8 bases line up with TRBD2. The CDR3 spans 17 residues. The trim removed 0 bases at V and 9 bases at J, leaving 13 bases unmatched. CDR1 and CDR2 from the germline V gene are LGHDT and YNNKEL (reference sequence). In DNA form, the CDR3 reads TGTGCCAGCAGCCAAGAGGGTATCGCAGCGGGGGCTCGTGAGCAGTTCTTC. Translated: CASSQEGIAAGAREQFF.

This clonotype was recorded at least ten times. It is unclear where the CDR3 begins or ends on the DNA, so no DNA is shown, and the CDR3 is as TCRdb lists it. This sequence joins TRBV27 and TRBJ1-1; the table calls TRBD1, which could not be checked here. Germline CDR1 MNHEY, CDR2 SMNVEV (reference sequence). Including both end residues, the CDR3 is 13 amino acids long. CDR3 loop: CASSTSGGGVPFF.

This clonotype has only a few counts. The CDR3 reads CAISETGVYTF. CDR3 bases: TGTGCCATCAGTGAGACCGGGGTCTACACCTTC. The chain couples TRBV10-3 to TRBJ1-2; D is uncertain. This CDR3 has 11 amino acids. Trimming took 2 bases from V and 10 from J, leaving 8 bases between them. From germline, CDR1 is ENHRY and CDR2 SYGVKD.

The CDR3 region is CASSLAFKDGYGYTF. CDR3 DNA sequence: TGTGCCAGCAGCTTGGCGTTTAAGGATGGCTATGGCTACACCTTC. J is TRBJ1-2 and V is TRBV5-4; the D is unclear. This CDR3 comprises 15 residues. Germline CDR1 and CDR2: SGHNT and YYREEE (reference sequence). V lost 0 bases, J lost 4 bases, and 13 bases lay in between.

There are a few counts of this clonotype. The chain has TRBV29-1 and TRBJ2-3, with 12 bases aligning to TRBD2. CDR3 length: 14 residues. The V segment lost 7 bases and the J segment 6 bases; nucleotides outside the gene matches: 8. CDR1 and CDR2 from the germline V gene are SQVTM and ANQGSEA. The CDR3 DNA follows: TGCAGCGCCCAGACTAGCGGGGGTGGTGATACGCAGTATTTT. Residues: CSAQTSGGGDTQYF.

This clonotype was recorded at least ten times. The chain uses TRBV27 and TRBJ2-7; D might be TRBD2 (6 bases). CDR3 length equals 15 residues. V shed 5 bases and J shed 0 bases, with 14 bases lying between them. Germline V lookup: CDR1 MNHEY, CDR2 SMNVEV (reference sequence). This CDR3 reads CASSRSYGGSYEQYF. In nucleotides, the CDR3 is TGTGCCAGCAGTCGATCCTACGGGGGCTCCTACGAGCAGTACTTC.

This clonotype has ten or more counts. The rearrangement uses TRBV5-1 and TRBJ2-1; maybe TRBD2 (6 bases). V lost 0 bases and J 6 bases, leaving 10 bases between the germline ends. From germline, CDR1 is SGHRS and CDR2 YFSETQ. This CDR3 spans 14 amino acids. CDR3 in amino acids: CASSLAGSGNEQFF. Written as DNA, the CDR3 is TGCGCCAGCAGCTTGGCCGGGAGTGGCAATGAGCAGTTCTTC.

The table lists this clonotype with a few counts. The chain is built from TRBV19 and TRBJ1-5, with D unclear. V was pared by 8 bases and J by 6 bases, with 8 bases between. The CDR3 contains 11 residues. Germline values: CDR1 LNHDA, CDR2 SQIVND (reference sequence). This chain's CDR3 is CASGFVQPQHF. CDR3 sequence (DNA): TGTGCCAGTGGGTTCGTTCAGCCCCAGCATTTT.